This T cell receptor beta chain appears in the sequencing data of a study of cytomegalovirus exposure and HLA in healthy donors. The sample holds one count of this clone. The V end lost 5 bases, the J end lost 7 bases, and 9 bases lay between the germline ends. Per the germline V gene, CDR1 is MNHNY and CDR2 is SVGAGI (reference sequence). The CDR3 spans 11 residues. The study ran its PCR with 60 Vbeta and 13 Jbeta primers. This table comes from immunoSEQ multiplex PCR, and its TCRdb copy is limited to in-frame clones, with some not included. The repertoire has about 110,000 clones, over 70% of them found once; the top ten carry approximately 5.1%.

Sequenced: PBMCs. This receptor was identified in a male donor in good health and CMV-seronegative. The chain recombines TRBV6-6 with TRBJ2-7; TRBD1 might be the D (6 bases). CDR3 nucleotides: TGTGCCAGCAGTCAGCAGGGGGAGCAGTACTTC. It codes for CASSQQGEQYF.